This TCR beta chain is drawn from a study of cytomegalovirus exposure and HLA in healthy donors. Findings and caveats of the study: Follow-up analysis later connected one missense variant in DCLRE1C with trimming of TCR beta V- and J-genes. Reportedly, fewer N-insertions than the roughly 700-donor mean appeared in an Asian-associated ancestry cluster in a later analysis. It was confirmed in vitro that a few of the CMV-associated chains were specific for CMV antigens.

PCR involved 60 Vbeta and 13 Jbeta primers. Original methodology: Later, an analysis found tens of millions of unique TCR beta chains, and about 10 million of these were shared. Measured with immunoSEQ multiplex PCR; TCRdb has only the in-frame clones, and not every one. Clone size and V and J calls were adopted from that table, with D and trimming inferred from the DNA. Of around 62,000 clones in the sample, approximately 78% were seen once. Concerning this clone itself: The target antigen is unknown.

CDR3 size: 15 residues. Germline V gene lookup returns CDR1 SGHKS and CDR2 YYEKEE (reference sequence). V lost 4 bases to trimming and J lost 6 bases; unmatched junction nucleotides: 9. The TCR was taken from a man aged 35 to 55 in good health and CMV-seronegative. This chain links TRBV5-5 with TRBJ1-2; 10 bases line up with TRBD1. Source material: PBMCs. The CDR3 bases are TGTGCCAGCAGCAGACGGACAGGGGGTGGGGATGGCTACACCTTC. This encodes CASSRRTGGGDGYTF.